Listed below are T cell receptor beta chains from one sample, sequenced in a study of neoadjuvant anti-PD-1 for oral cavity cancer. Sequenced by immunoSEQ multiplex PCR; TCRdb stores in-frame clones only, minus some. The sample has almost 6,000 clones, around half seen once. The sample was tumor tissue, taken after nivolumab (anti-PD-1) treatment. The receptors derive from a person between 40 and 85 years old with oral cavity squamous cell carcinoma. CDR3s include the opening cysteine and the closing phenylalanine or tryptophan. A D gene is named only where the DNA matches it firmly. Only some rows state a clone size, as once, few, many or a class for expanded clones.

clone size: NA
D gene: NA
J gene: TRBJ2-4
V gene: TRBV25-1
CDR3 protein: CASSEESKGNIQYF
CDR3 DNA: TGTGCCAGCAGTGAGGAATCTAAGGGGAACATTCAGTACTTC

clone size: NA
D gene: TRBD1
J gene: TRBJ1-1
V gene: TRBV19
CDR3 protein: CASSQQGARDEAFF
CDR3 DNA: TGTGCCAGTAGTCAACAGGGGGCGCGGGATGAAGCTTTCTTT

clone size: NA
D gene: TRBD1
J gene: TRBJ2-5
V gene: TRBV7-3
CDR3 protein: CASSLAGQGVRGETQYF
CDR3 DNA: TGTGCCAGCAGCTTGGCAGGACAGGGGGTCAGAGGAGAGACCCAGTACTTC

clone size: NA
D gene: TRBD1
J gene: TRBJ1-5
V gene: TRBV7-3
CDR3 protein: CASSPRDRGGQPQHF
CDR3 DNA: TGTGCCAGCAGCCCTAGGGACAGGGGGGGACAGCCCCAGCATTTT

clone size: NA
D gene: TRBD1
J gene: TRBJ1-6
V gene: TRBV6-6
CDR3 protein: CASSRDRVDSPLHF
CDR3 DNA: TGTGCCAGCAGTCGGGACAGGGTTGATTCACCCCTCCACTTT

clone size: few
D gene: NA
J gene: TRBJ1-6
V gene: TRBV5-6
CDR3 protein: CASSLFRGNSPLHF
CDR3 DNA: TGTGCCAGCAGCTTATTCAGGGGTAATTCACCCCTCCACTTT

clone size: NA
D gene: TRBD1
J gene: TRBJ1-5
V gene: TRBV7-1
CDR3 protein: CASSLTGNQPQHF
CDR3 DNA: TGTGCCAGCAGCTTGACAGGGAATCAGCCCCAGCATTTT

clone size: few
D gene: TRBD2
J gene: TRBJ2-2
V gene: TRBV28
CDR3 protein: CASILSGANTGELFF
CDR3 DNA: TGTGCCAGCATCCTTAGCGGGGCGAACACCGGGGAGCTGTTTTTT

clone size: NA
D gene: NA
J gene: TRBJ2-5
V gene: TRBV11-2
CDR3 protein: CASSRGVEGTQYF
CDR3 DNA: TGTGCCAGCAGCCGAGGGGTAGAGGGGACCCAGTACTTC

clone size: NA
D gene: TRBD2
J gene: TRBJ2-1
V gene: TRBV5-3
CDR3 protein: CARSLELAGGPYNEQFF
CDR3 DNA: TGTGCCAGAAGCTTGGAACTAGCGGGGGGACCTTACAATGAGCAGTTCTTC

clone size: NA
D gene: TRBD2
J gene: TRBJ2-7
V gene: TRBV7-7
CDR3 protein: CASSGPLAGQYEQYF
CDR3 DNA: TGTGCTAGCAGCGGTCCACTAGCGGGGCAGTACGAGCAGTACTTC

clone size: NA
D gene: NA
J gene: TRBJ2-3
V gene: TRBV11-2
CDR3 protein: CASSLDHQGWKDTQYF
CDR3 DNA: TGTGCCAGCAGCTTAGATCACCAGGGTTGGAAAGATACGCAGTATTTT

clone size: NA
D gene: TRBD1
J gene: TRBJ1-3
V gene: TRBV7-9
CDR3 protein: CASSRQGFSGNTIYF
CDR3 DNA: TGTGCCAGCAGCCGACAGGGGTTCTCTGGAAACACCATATATTTT

clone size: NA
D gene: TRBD1
J gene: TRBJ2-7
V gene: TRBV27
CDR3 protein: CASSSTTGFNSYEQYF
CDR3 DNA: TGTGCCAGCAGTTCCACGACAGGGTTTAATAGCTACGAGCAGTACTTC

clone size: NA
D gene: TRBD2
J gene: TRBJ2-4
V gene: TRBV11-2
CDR3 protein: CASSLGGTSGIAKNIQYF
CDR3 DNA: TGTGCCAGCAGCTTAGGCGGCACTAGCGGGATAGCCAAAAACATTCAGTACTTC

clone size: NA
D gene: TRBD2
J gene: TRBJ2-6
V gene: TRBV7-3
CDR3 protein: CASSSLTSAGANVLTF
CDR3 DNA: TGTGCCAGCAGCTCACTGACTAGCGCTGGGGCCAACGTCCTGACTTTC

clone size: few
D gene: TRBD1
J gene: TRBJ1-6
V gene: TRBV7-6
CDR3 protein: CASSLTGTGGTLRNSPLHF
CDR3 DNA: TGTGCCAGCAGCCTCACCGGGACAGGGGGAACTTTGAGGAATTCACCCCTCCACTTT

clone size: NA
D gene: NA
J gene: TRBJ1-2
V gene: TRBV25-1
CDR3 protein: CASSESRGKNYGYTF
CDR3 DNA: TGTGCCAGCAGTGAATCGAGAGGGAAGAACTATGGCTACACCTTC

clone size: NA
D gene: TRBD1
J gene: TRBJ1-4
V gene: TRBV7-9
CDR3 protein: CASSSTGGNEKLFF
CDR3 DNA: TGTGCCAGCAGCTCGACAGGGGGAAATGAAAAACTGTTTTTT

clone size: NA
D gene: NA
J gene: TRBJ1-2
V gene: TRBV19
CDR3 protein: CASSSTVSPLYGYTF
CDR3 DNA: TGTGCCAGTAGTTCGACGGTTTCCCCCCTCTATGGCTACACCTTC

clone size: NA
D gene: NA
J gene: TRBJ2-2
V gene: TRBV27
CDR3 protein: CASNPQGQNTGELFF
CDR3 DNA: TGTGCCAGCAATCCCCAGGGACAAAACACCGGGGAGCTGTTTTTT

clone size: few
D gene: NA
J gene: TRBJ2-1
V gene: TRBV19
CDR3 protein: CASSRNFYNEQFF
CDR3 DNA: TGTGCCAGTAGTCGGAATTTCTACAATGAGCAGTTCTTC

clone size: NA
D gene: NA
J gene: TRBJ1-5
V gene: TRBV19
CDR3 protein: CASSPPNRPNQPQHF
CDR3 DNA: TGTGCCAGTAGTCCCCCGAACCGGCCCAATCAGCCCCAGCATTTT

clone size: NA
D gene: TRBD1
J gene: TRBJ2-5
V gene: TRBV20-1
CDR3 protein: CSAATGAARYF
CDR3 DNA: TGCAGTGCTGCTACAGGGGCCGCCCGGTACTTC

clone size: NA
D gene: TRBD1
J gene: TRBJ2-1
V gene: TRBV5-6
CDR3 protein: CASSFWRTGAYNEQFF
CDR3 DNA: TGTGCCAGCAGCTTCTGGCGGACAGGGGCCTACAATGAGCAGTTCTTC

clone size: NA
D gene: TRBD1
J gene: TRBJ1-5
V gene: TRBV28
CDR3 protein: CASSLLAGTGPQPQHF
CDR3 DNA: TGTGCCAGCAGTTTATTGGCGGGGACAGGGCCTCAGCCCCAGCATTTT

clone size: few
D gene: NA
J gene: TRBJ1-1
V gene: TRBV6-1
CDR3 protein: CASSAGGYTEAFF
CDR3 DNA: TGTGCCAGCAGTGCCGGAGGGTACACTGAAGCTTTCTTT

clone size: NA
D gene: NA
J gene: TRBJ1-1
V gene: TRBV7-2
CDR3 protein: CASSLELNTEAFF
CDR3 DNA: TGTGCCAGCAGCTTAGAATTGAACACTGAAGCTTTCTTT

clone size: NA
D gene: NA
J gene: TRBJ2-1
V gene: TRBV7-2
CDR3 protein: CASSSTSQSSYNEQFF
CDR3 DNA: TGTGCCAGCAGCTCGACAAGCCAGAGCTCCTACAATGAGCAGTTCTTC

clone size: few
D gene: TRBD1
J gene: TRBJ1-1
V gene: TRBV2
CDR3 protein: CASNPGGKNTEAFF
CDR3 DNA: TGTGCCAGCAACCCAGGGGGGAAGAACACTGAAGCTTTCTTT

clone size: NA
D gene: NA
J gene: TRBJ1-3
V gene: TRBV4-2
CDR3 protein: CASSLDGRESSGNTIYF
CDR3 DNA: TGTGCCAGCAGCTTGGATGGTAGGGAGAGCTCTGGAAACACCATATATTTT

clone size: NA
D gene: NA
J gene: TRBJ2-2
V gene: TRBV7-6
CDR3 protein: CASSRDPNTGELFF
CDR3 DNA: TGTGCCAGCAGCCGGGACCCCAACACCGGGGAGCTGTTTTTT

clone size: NA
D gene: NA
J gene: TRBJ2-7
V gene: TRBV15
CDR3 protein: CATSPGLIQAFSYEQYF
CDR3 DNA: TGTGCCACCAGCCCTGGGCTCATACAGGCCTTCTCCTACGAGCAGTACTTC

clone size: NA
D gene: NA
J gene: TRBJ1-3
V gene: TRBV6-5
CDR3 protein: CASSYRNRAGNTIYF
CDR3 DNA: TGTGCCAGCAGTTACCGAAACAGGGCTGGAAACACCATATATTTT

clone size: NA
D gene: TRBD1
J gene: TRBJ2-7
V gene: TRBV6-1
CDR3 protein: CATLPGQGAREQYF
CDR3 DNA: TGTGCCACCCTCCCGGGACAGGGGGCGAGAGAGCAGTACTTC

clone size: NA
D gene: TRBD1
J gene: TRBJ2-7
V gene: TRBV19
CDR3 protein: CASSGQGARYEQYF
CDR3 DNA: TGTGCCAGTAGCGGACAGGGGGCACGATACGAGCAGTACTTC

clone size: NA
D gene: TRBD2
J gene: TRBJ2-3
V gene: TRBV2
CDR3 protein: CASAGQELSGGAYSTDTQYF
CDR3 DNA: TGTGCCAGTGCGGGACAGGAGCTTAGCGGGGGGGCTTATTCCACAGATACGCAGTATTTT

clone size: NA
D gene: NA
J gene: TRBJ2-7
V gene: TRBV29-1
CDR3 protein: CSARTGSHEQYF
CDR3 DNA: TGCAGCGCCCGAACAGGGTCCCACGAGCAGTACTTC

clone size: NA
D gene: TRBD1
J gene: TRBJ1-1
V gene: TRBV30
CDR3 protein: CACPAPDRGRAFF
CDR3 DNA: TGTGCCTGCCCCGCCCCCGACAGGGGGCGAGCTTTCTTT

clone size: NA
D gene: NA
J gene: TRBJ1-2
V gene: TRBV5-5
CDR3 protein: CASSLDETLYGYTF
CDR3 DNA: TGTGCCAGCAGCTTGGACGAGACACTCTATGGCTACACCTTC

clone size: NA
D gene: NA
J gene: TRBJ2-1
V gene: TRBV19
CDR3 protein: CASTSAGGRNEQFF
CDR3 DNA: TGTGCCAGCACCTCGGCGGGCGGGCGTAATGAGCAGTTCTTC

clone size: NA
D gene: NA
J gene: TRBJ2-7
V gene: TRBV6-6
CDR3 protein: CASSRGQFRYEQYF
CDR3 DNA: TGTGCCAGCTCGCGGGGGCAGTTTAGATACGAGCAGTACTTC

clone size: NA
D gene: TRBD1
J gene: TRBJ2-7
V gene: TRBV7-2
CDR3 protein: CASSLAGQGAYEQYF
CDR3 DNA: TGTGCCAGCAGCTTAGCAGGACAGGGGGCCTACGAGCAGTACTTC

clone size: few
D gene: TRBD1
J gene: TRBJ1-2
V gene: TRBV4-2
CDR3 protein: CASSQRTGENYGYTF
CDR3 DNA: TGTGCCAGCAGCCAAAGGACAGGGGAGAACTATGGCTACACCTTC

clone size: NA
D gene: TRBD1
J gene: TRBJ2-7
V gene: TRBV7-8
CDR3 protein: CASSADRGLSEQYF
CDR3 DNA: TGTGCCAGCAGCGCCGACAGGGGGCTGAGCGAGCAGTACTTC

clone size: NA
D gene: TRBD1
J gene: TRBJ1-3
V gene: TRBV2
CDR3 protein: CASSWDSPSSGNTIYF
CDR3 DNA: TGTGCCAGCAGCTGGGACAGCCCTAGCTCTGGAAACACCATATATTTT

clone size: NA
D gene: TRBD2
J gene: TRBJ2-1
V gene: TRBV6-1
CDR3 protein: CASAGTSGSQQFF
CDR3 DNA: TGTGCCAGTGCAGGGACTAGCGGGAGTCAGCAGTTCTTC

clone size: NA
D gene: TRBD2
J gene: TRBJ2-1
V gene: TRBV6-4
CDR3 protein: CASSDSIGGSTRFF
CDR3 DNA: TGTGCCAGCAGTGACTCGATTGGCGGGAGCACCCGCTTCTTC

clone size: NA
D gene: NA
J gene: TRBJ2-5
V gene: TRBV7-8
CDR3 protein: CASTLQAVPGSETQYF
CDR3 DNA: TGTGCCAGCACCCTCCAGGCAGTACCGGGGTCAGAGACCCAGTACTTC

clone size: NA
D gene: NA
J gene: TRBJ2-1
V gene: TRBV6-1
CDR3 protein: CASSRGHEQFF
CDR3 DNA: TGTGCCAGCAGTCGGGGGCATGAGCAGTTCTTC

clone size: NA
D gene: TRBD1
J gene: TRBJ1-1
V gene: TRBV7-2
CDR3 protein: CASSLGQGAMNTEAFF
CDR3 DNA: TGTGCCAGCAGCTTAGGTCAGGGGGCCATGAACACTGAAGCTTTCTTT

clone size: few
D gene: NA
J gene: TRBJ1-6
V gene: TRBV12-5
CDR3 protein: CASGPGLDNSPLHF
CDR3 DNA: TGTGCTAGTGGTCCGGGACTCGATAATTCACCCCTCCACTTT

clone size: NA
D gene: NA
J gene: TRBJ1-2
V gene: TRBV11-2
CDR3 protein: CASSGEGYGYTF
CDR3 DNA: TGTGCCAGCAGTGGGGAGGGCTATGGCTACACCTTC

clone size: NA
D gene: NA
J gene: TRBJ1-2
V gene: TRBV28
CDR3 protein: CASSYRAAHYGYTF
CDR3 DNA: TGTGCCAGCAGTTACAGGGCAGCGCACTATGGCTACACCTTC

clone size: NA
D gene: NA
J gene: TRBJ1-2
V gene: TRBV2
CDR3 protein: CASSEIGAGLGYTF
CDR3 DNA: TGTGCCAGCAGTGAAATCGGGGCAGGGCTAGGCTACACCTTC